This T cell receptor beta chain originates from a study of T cells after yellow fever vaccination. Study at large: In the case of low-cell-number fractions, SMART-Seq v4 Ultra Low Input was used for preparation. Study results and caveats: Among primary-vaccination clones, most reappeared after the booster, at 95% to 96% for CD4 and more than 85% for CD8.

This clonotype was observed many times. TCRdb re-called the 5' RACE reads through MiXCR, storing one row per CDR3 protein. The sample lists 15,000 or so distinct CDR3 sequences; roughly 7.2% were seen once. The sample was PBMCs, either bulk or a sorted T-cell subset (CD4+, CD8+, memory, or dextramer-sorted; not recorded which), taken on the day of the yellow fever booster vaccination. The source is a man aged 18 to 30 who received the YFV17D yellow fever vaccine.

The chain's CDR3 is CASSNTGTYVAKNIQYF. The CDR3 coding sequence is TGTGCCAGCAGTAATACCGGGACGTACGTAGCCAAAAACATTCAGTACTTC. The V gene is TRBV6-2 or TRBV6-3, the J gene TRBJ2-4; the D gene could be TRBD1 or TRBD2 (5 bases each). Germline CDR1 MNHEY, CDR2 SVGEGT. CDR3 size: 17 residues. Deletions cut 5 bases from V and 0 bases from J, with 17 bases between.